This T cell receptor beta chain originates from a study of CD8 T cells in Susac syndrome. With random hexamers, reverse transcription was performed on about 0.45 to 1 ug of RNA. Via MiXCR, TCRdb re-called the immunoSEQ multiplex PCR reads, giving one row per CDR3 protein. In the table there are a few hundred thousand distinct CDR3 sequences, 80% to 95% of which are singletons. This sequence originates from a human donor with multiple sclerosis. Sequenced: CD4+ T cells from PBMCs.

The DNA of the CDR3 is TGTGCCAGCAGCCAGGCAGGGGCGGTCTATGGCTACACCTTC. This codes for CASSQAGAVYGYTF. The chain links TRBV6-6 to TRBJ1-2; D is perhaps TRBD1 (6 bases). The length of the CDR3 is 14 residues. Germline loops: CDR1 MNHNY, CDR2 SVGAGI (reference sequence). V lost 6 bases, J lost 4 bases, and 15 bases lay in between.